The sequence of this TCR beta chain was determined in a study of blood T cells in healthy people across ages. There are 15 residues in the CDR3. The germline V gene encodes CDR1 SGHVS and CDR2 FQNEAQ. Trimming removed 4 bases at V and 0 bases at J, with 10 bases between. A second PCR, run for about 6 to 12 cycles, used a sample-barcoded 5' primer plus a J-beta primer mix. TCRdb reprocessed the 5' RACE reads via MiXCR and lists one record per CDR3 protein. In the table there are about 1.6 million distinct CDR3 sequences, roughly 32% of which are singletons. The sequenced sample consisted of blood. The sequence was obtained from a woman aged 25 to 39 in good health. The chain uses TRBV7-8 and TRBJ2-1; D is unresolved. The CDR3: CASSYLYSSYNEQFF. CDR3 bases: TGTGCCAGCAGCTACTTGTATAGCTCCTACAATGAGCAGTTCTTC.